This is a list of T cell receptor beta chains from one sample in a study of T cells in localized non-small cell lung cancer. Clones were sequenced by immunoSEQ multiplex PCR, and TCRdb holds only the in-frame ones, with some missing. The sample has approximately 20,000 clones, around 90% seen once; the top ten hold approximately 4.1%. The source material was peripheral blood, sampled before any cancer treatment. The receptors here all came from a male donor older than 55 with stage I squamous cell lung carcinoma. The CDR3 runs from the conserved cysteine through the conserved F or W. A D gene is named only where the DNA matches it firmly. The size field is filled for only some rows; it gives once, few, many or a size class.

j_call d_call v_call clone_size cdr3_aa cdr3_nt
TRBJ2-2 TRBD1 TRBV10-3 few CAISSGTGVGELFF TGTGCCATCAGTTCCGGGACAGGGGTCGGGGAGCTGTTTTTT
TRBJ1-3 NA TRBV18 once CASSGDRSSSGNTIYF TGTGCCAGCTCGGGGGATCGATCAAGCTCTGGAAACACCATATATTTT
TRBJ2-7 NA TRBV18 NA CASSPGNGYEQYF TGTGCCAGCTCACCGGGGAACGGCTACGAGCAGTACTTC
TRBJ1-1 NA TRBV6-5 NA CASRHIPGNTEAFF TGTGCCAGCAGACACATCCCAGGGAACACTGAAGCTTTCTTT
TRBJ1-3 TRBD1 TRBV5-1 NA CASSWDSPSSGNTIYF TGCGCCAGCAGCTGGGACAGTCCGAGCTCTGGAAACACCATATATTTT
TRBJ2-2 NA TRBV5-6 few CASSPVSDSTGELFF TGTGCCAGCAGCCCAGTTAGCGATTCCACCGGGGAGCTGTTTTTT
TRBJ2-2 NA TRBV7-2 NA CASSSGPNTGELFF TGTGCCAGCAGCTCGGGACCGAACACCGGGGAGCTGTTTTTT
TRBJ1-2 NA TRBV28 NA CASRRGGYGYTF TGTGCCAGCAGGAGGGGGGGTTATGGCTACACCTTC
TRBJ2-3 TRBD2 TRBV5-1 NA CASSEGLALQYF TGCGCCAGCAGCGAAGGACTAGCCTTGCAGTATTTT
TRBJ1-5 NA TRBV6-1 NA CASSEGGSNQPQHF TGTGCCAGCAGTGAAGGGGGGAGCAATCAGCCCCAGCATTTT
TRBJ1-1 TRBD1 TRBV7-9 NA CASSTTLRGRGEAFF TGTGCCAGCAGCACTACCCTCAGGGGGCGCGGCGAAGCTTTCTTT
TRBJ2-7 NA TRBV7-6 NA CASSAGPNYEQYF TGTGCCAGCAGCGCAGGGCCTAACTACGAGCAGTACTTC
TRBJ1-5 TRBD1 TRBV9 NA CASRPRDRSQPQHF TGTGCCAGTCGACCCCGGGACAGGTCTCAGCCCCAGCATTTT
TRBJ2-7 NA TRBV19 NA CASSPTPPGTVGYEQYF TGTGCCAGTAGTCCTACCCCCCCGGGGACTGTCGGCTACGAGCAGTACTTC
TRBJ2-7 NA TRBV5-6 NA CASSLYGRAYEQYF TGTGCCAGCAGCTTGTATGGACGGGCCTACGAGCAGTACTTC
TRBJ2-7 NA TRBV28 NA CASSDLKGHLYEQYF TGTGCCAGCAGTGACCTAAAAGGACACCTCTACGAGCAGTACTTC
TRBJ2-1 TRBD1 TRBV29-1 few CSVDKGQGDSGGQFF TGCAGCGTTGATAAGGGACAGGGAGACTCCGGTGGGCAGTTCTTC
TRBJ2-2 NA TRBV19 NA CASSIDLRAGIGELFF TGTGCCAGTAGTATAGATCTCAGGGCCGGTATCGGGGAGCTGTTTTTT
TRBJ2-1 TRBD2 TRBV30 few CAWKGLAGASYYNEQFF TGTGCCTGGAAGGGGCTAGCGGGCGCTTCCTACTACAATGAGCAGTTCTTC
TRBJ1-1 NA TRBV29-1 NA CSVQSGLNTEAFF TGCAGCGTTCAGTCAGGGCTGAACACTGAAGCTTTCTTT
TRBJ1-4 NA TRBV6-5 NA CASSYQGLANEKLFF TGTGCCAGCAGTTACCAAGGGTTGGCTAATGAAAAACTGTTTTTT
TRBJ2-5 NA TRBV29-1 NA CSVRLGQETQYF TGCAGCGTCAGGTTGGGGCAAGAGACCCAGTACTTC
TRBJ2-5 NA TRBV5-1 NA CASSLWGETQETQYF TGCGCCAGCAGCTTGTGGGGGGAGACACAAGAGACCCAGTACTTC
TRBJ1-1 NA TRBV10-2 once CASSEPTLNTEAFF TGCGCCAGCAGTGAGCCAACTTTGAACACTGAAGCTTTCTTT
TRBJ2-7 NA TRBV5-1 NA CASSFGTSALLTPYEQYF TGCGCCAGCAGCTTTGGGACGTCGGCCCTACTTACGCCCTACGAGCAGTACTTC
TRBJ2-1 NA TRBV6-5 NA CASRRTGYNEQFF TGTGCCAGCAGACGTACCGGGTACAATGAGCAGTTCTTC
TRBJ2-1 TRBD2 TRBV7-2 NA CASSQGLAGGQKFF TGTGCCAGCAGCCAGGGACTAGCGGGAGGGCAGAAATTCTTC
TRBJ2-6 NA TRBV10-3 NA CAISPTSGGANVLTF TGTGCCATCAGCCCTACATCAGGTGGGGCCAACGTCCTGACTTTC
TRBJ2-6 NA TRBV11-2 NA CASSLSKQQSRANVLTF TGTGCCAGCAGCCTTAGCAAGCAACAAAGTCGGGCCAACGTCCTGACTTTC
TRBJ1-5 NA TRBV5-4 NA CASSRGGDQPQHF TGTGCCAGCTCGAGGGGGGGGGATCAGCCCCAGCATTTT
TRBJ2-1 NA TRBV9 NA CASSAGGGRDPFF TGTGCCAGCAGCGCCGGGGGCGGTCGTGATCCGTTCTTC
TRBJ2-7 NA TRBV10-1 NA CASRSLLLLRRGTYEQYF TGCGCCAGCAGGAGTTTACTCCTCCTTCGGAGGGGGACCTACGAGCAGTACTTC
TRBJ2-3 NA TRBV29-1 NA CSVSRLRSPDTQYF TGCAGCGTCTCCCGACTCCGCAGTCCAGATACGCAGTATTTT
TRBJ1-6 NA TRBV6-5 NA CASSYLGNSPLHF TGTGCCAGCAGTTACTTGGGGAATTCACCCCTCCACTTT
TRBJ1-5 TRBD1 TRBV2 NA CASRSTGVGNQPQHF TGTGCCAGCAGGTCGACAGGGGTTGGCAATCAGCCCCAGCATTTT
TRBJ2-2 NA TRBV7-2 NA CASSLDPTGELFF TGTGCCAGCAGCTTAGACCCAACCGGGGAGCTGTTTTTT
TRBJ2-5 NA TRBV5-6 NA CASSRWGAGEETQYF TGTGCCAGCAGCCGCTGGGGGGCGGGGGAAGAGACCCAGTACTTC
TRBJ2-1 NA TRBV5-1 NA CASSLAGISSYNEQFF TGCGCCAGCAGCCTGGCGGGAATAAGCTCCTACAATGAGCAGTTCTTC
TRBJ2-1 NA TRBV10-3 NA CAISERGSEQFF TGTGCCATCAGTGAACGAGGGTCTGAGCAGTTCTTC
TRBJ2-2 TRBD2 TRBV7-2 once CASSLIGTSGYTGELFF TGTGCCAGCAGCCTCATCGGGACTAGCGGATACACCGGGGAGCTGTTTTTT
TRBJ2-7 TRBD2 TRBV27 NA CATLSGVGKEYEQYF TGTGCCACCCTTAGCGGGGTGGGAAAGGAATACGAGCAGTACTTC
TRBJ1-4 NA TRBV28 NA CASSPPGKGDEKLFF TGTGCCAGCAGTCCTCCAGGGAAAGGGGATGAAAAACTGTTTTTT